One and the same sample provided the 25 T cell receptor beta chains below, sequenced in a study of T cell clonality in common variable immunodeficiency. The method was immunoSEQ multiplex PCR; TCRdb's version includes in-frame clones alone and lacks a portion of them. The table lists some 40,000 clones, with no singletons. What was sequenced was peripheral blood mononuclear cells. The origin of the receptors is a person aged 18 to 69 in good health.

In its sample, this clone was seen many times. The sequence runs out 3 residues before the end of the CDR3; the remainder is reconstructed from the germline J gene. The chain recombines TRBV11-2 with TRBJ1-4; tentatively, D is TRBD1 (5 bases). Looked up from germline, CDR1 is SGHAT and CDR2 is FQNNGV. This CDR3 comprises 15 residues. Trimming took off 7 bases at V and 8 bases at J, with 20 bases between the two ends. CDR3 DNA, as far as it was read: TGTGCCAGCACCCCGTCCTTGCAGGGAAGCGAAAAA. It encodes CASTPSLQGSEK. The whole CDR3 protein is CASTPSLQGSEKLFF.

This clone was found many times. The read terminates 3 residues ahead of where the CDR3 ends, so the germline J gene completes it. This sequence joins TRBV6-4 and TRBJ2-1; 12 bases are shared with TRBD2. Germline V gives CDR1 MRHNA, CDR2 SNTAGT. The V gene end was trimmed by 4 bases and the J gene end by 4 bases; junction bases not matched to a gene: 5. The CDR3 loop spans 16 amino acids. The DNA read from the CDR3 is TGTGCCAGCAGTGGACTAGCGGGGGTACGGTACAATGAG. It is translated as CASSGLAGVRYNE. In full, the CDR3 reads CASSGLAGVRYNEQFF.

This clone has a count of ten or more. The CDR3 end falls 3 residues outside the read, so it is completed with the germline J gene. The V call is TRBV15, the J call TRBJ1-4, with TRBD1 matching over 7 bases. The length of the CDR3 is 17 residues. J was trimmed by 4 bases and V by 3 bases; bases with no gene match: 11. In germline, CDR1 is LNHNV, CDR2 YYDKDF (reference sequence). The covered CDR3 bases are TGTGCCACCAGCAGTGCCGGGACAGTGAGACTTAATGAAAAA. Translated, it gives CATSSAGTVRLNEK. The entire CDR3 reads CATSSAGTVRLNEKLFF.

This clone was found a few times. The CDR3 end falls 3 residues outside the read, so it is completed with the germline J gene. The chain links TRBV5-1 to TRBJ2-7; 8 nucleotides line up with TRBD2. Trimming took 0 bases from V and 2 from J; bases not matched to a gene: 4. The CDR3 runs 15 residues. Germline loops: CDR1 SGHRS, CDR2 YFSETQ. The sequenced CDR3 bases are TGCGCCAGCAGCTTGGTTGTTAGCGGGGCCTACGAG. Its protein is CASSLVVSGAYE. In full, the CDR3 reads CASSLVVSGAYEQYF.

In this sample, this clone turned up many times. The sequence runs out 3 residues before the end of the CDR3; the remainder is reconstructed from the germline J gene. This chain joins TRBV2 and TRBJ2-7; 7 nucleotides agree with TRBD1. Germline V gene lookup returns CDR1 SNHLY and CDR2 FYNNEI. This CDR3 comprises 12 residues. Trimming took 2 bases from V and 6 from J; bases not matched to a gene: 1. The CDR3 DNA, read in part, is TGTGCCAGCAGTGAAACAGGGGTCGAG. It translates to CASSETGVE. The whole CDR3 protein reads CASSETGVEQYF.

This clone was seen at least ten times. The read ends 3 residues shy of where the CDR3 ends; the end is completed using the germline J gene. The chain couples TRBV20-1 to TRBJ2-7; possibly TRBD1 for D (6 bases). V lost 2 bases and J 3 bases, leaving 14 bases between the germline ends. The V gene's germline CDR1 is DFQATT and CDR2 SNEGSKA (reference sequence). The CDR3 has 14 amino acids. The CDR3 sequence: CSARSRQGIYEQYF. The DNA read from the CDR3 is TGCAGTGCTAGAAGTCGGCAGGGGATCTACGAG.

This clone was detected many times. The CDR3 is cut off 3 residues early in the read; its end comes from the germline J gene. The chain carries TRBV5-1 and TRBJ2-7, with TRBD2 matching over 8 bases. The CDR3 totals 14 residues. Germline-derived CDR1 and CDR2 are SGHRS and YFSETQ. J was trimmed by 2 bases and V by 4 bases; bases with no gene match: 5. The CDR3 reads CASSPAGAAYEQYF. The covered CDR3 bases are TGCGCCAGCAGCCCAGCGGGAGCGGCCTACGAG. Using reference TRBV5-1 and TRBJ2-7 for the parts outside the CDR3, the full variable domain is KAGVTQTPRYLIKTRGQQVTLSCSPISGHRSVSWYQQTPGQGLQFLFEYFSETQRNKGNFPGRFSGRQFSNSRSEMNVSTLELGDSALYLCASSPAGAAYEQYFGPGTRLTVT.

This clone turned up a few times. The read ends 3 residues shy of where the CDR3 ends; the end is completed using the germline J gene. This rearrangement joins TRBV18 to TRBJ1-1; the match to TRBD1 covers 9 bases. CDR1 KGHSH and CDR2 LQKENI come from the germline V gene. The CDR3 is 22 amino acids. CDR3 DNA (partial): TGTGCCAGCTCACCCGCTCATAAGGGGAGGACAGGGGCGAGGGCCACCACAGATACG. It translates to CASSPAHKGRTGARATTDT. The full CDR3 protein reads CASSPAHKGRTGARATTDTAFF.

This clone was recorded a few times. One junction end does not reproduce the germline sequence, and a read error may be involved. From the germline J gene comes the end of the CDR3, since the read stops 3 residues before it. The V call is TRBV18, the J call TRBJ1-2; D is perhaps TRBD1 (5 bases). Germline V gives CDR1 KGHSH, CDR2 LQKENI. The CDR3 extends over 11 amino acids. CDR3 residues: CASSPQVDYTF. The CDR3 bases that were read are TGTGCCAGCTCGCCACAGGTTGAC.

This clone occurred many times. The DNA ends 3 residues before the CDR3 does, and the rest of the CDR3 is filled in from the germline J gene. The V and J genes are TRBV7-2 and TRBJ2-7; TRBD2 aligns across 7 bases. In germline, CDR1 is SGHTA, CDR2 FQGNSA. The CDR3 loop spans 15 amino acids. After removal of 3 bases from V and 2 bases from J, the junction contained 7 bases not matched to a gene. The CDR3 region is CASSFLAVDTYEQYF. The covered CDR3 bases are TGTGCCAGCAGCTTTCTAGCGGTAGACACCTACGAG.

A note on this clone: The read gets to within 3 residues of the CDR3 end, and the germline J gene fills in the rest. The chain has TRBV30 and TRBJ1-2; D unresolved. The germline V and J ends were trimmed by 0 bases and 4 bases, with 15 bases remaining between them. This CDR3 comprises 15 residues. Germline V gene data show CDR1 as GTSNPN and CDR2 as SVGIG (reference sequence). The CDR3 bases that were read are TGTGCCTGGAGTGTACGGATCAGGAATGCCTATGGC. Amino acids: CAWSVRIRNAYG. The CDR3 in its entirety is CAWSVRIRNAYGYTF.

This clone was counted ten times or more. The read falls 3 residues short of the CDR3 end, and the missing part is taken from the germline J gene. The chain carries TRBV19 and TRBJ1-4; D call uncertain. Trimming removed 5 bases at V and 3 bases at J, with 10 bases between. The CDR3 runs 14 residues. Germline loops: CDR1 LNHDA, CDR2 SQIVND (reference sequence). The CDR3 region is CASSAQISNEKLFF. The part of the CDR3 DNA that was read is TGTGCCAGTAGTGCACAGATCTCTAATGAAAAA.

This clone was recorded at least ten times. The read ends 3 residues shy of where the CDR3 ends; the end is completed using the germline J gene. The chain employs TRBV7-9 and TRBJ2-5, with D unresolved. This CDR3 is built from 14 residues. V lost 1 base and J lost 4, with 10 bases in between. Germline assignment: CDR1 SEHNR and CDR2 FQNEAQ (reference sequence). The sequenced part of the CDR3 DNA is TGTGCCAGCAGCTTAGATTTAGGGCGAGAGACC. Translated: CASSLDLGRET. The whole CDR3 protein reads CASSLDLGRETQYF.

This clone was counted many times. The CDR3 end falls 3 residues outside the read, so it is completed with the germline J gene. V usage is TRBV5-1 and J usage is TRBJ2-3; 13 bases fit TRBD2. Germline V CDR1 and CDR2: SGHRS, YFSETQ. V lost 3 bases and J lost 2; bases outside the gene matches: 6. There are 17 residues in the CDR3. CDR3 region: CASSSGLAGDFTDTQYF. The part of the CDR3 DNA that was read is TGCGCCAGCAGCTCTGGACTAGCGGGGGACTTCACAGATACG. Complete variable domain (other parts from reference TRBV5-1 and TRBJ2-3): KAGVTQTPRYLIKTRGQQVTLSCSPISGHRSVSWYQQTPGQGLQFLFEYFSETQRNKGNFPGRFSGRQFSNSRSEMNVSTLELGDSALYLCASSSGLAGDFTDTQYFGPGTRLTVL.

This clone was seen many times. The DNA ends 3 residues before the CDR3 does, and the rest of the CDR3 is filled in from the germline J gene. This chain connects TRBV5-1 to TRBJ2-1; 7 nucleotides line up with TRBD1. After removal of 0 bases from V and 3 bases from J, the junction contained 3 bases not matched to a gene. The CDR3 extends over 15 amino acids. The germline CDR1 and CDR2 sequences are SGHRS and YFSETQ. The CDR3 reads CASSLGAGGYNEQFF. CDR3 bases read: TGCGCCAGCAGCTTGGGGGCAGGGGGCTACAATGAG.

This clone was found many times. The CDR3 end lies 3 residues beyond the end of the read and is filled in from the germline J gene. The chain links TRBV19 to TRBJ2-2; the match to TRBD1 covers 7 bases. The CDR3 sequence is 14 residues long. Germline loops: CDR1 LNHDA, CDR2 SQIVND (reference sequence). Trimming at V came to 4 bases and at J to 4 bases, leaving 3 bases not matched to a gene. CDR3 DNA (partial): TGTGCCAGTAGTAGGCAGGGGGTCACCGGGGAG. It yields the protein CASSRQGVTGE. The full CDR3 protein reads CASSRQGVTGELFF. The entire variable domain, with the rest obtained from reference TRBV19 and TRBJ2-2, is as follows: DGGITQSPKYLFRKEGQNVTLSCEQNLNHDAMYWYRQDPGQGLRLIYYSQIVNDFQKGDIAEGYSVSREKKESFPLTVTSAQKNPTAFYLCASSRQGVTGELFFGEGSRLTVL.

This clone showed up many times. The CDR3 is cut off 3 residues early in the read; its end comes from the germline J gene. This sequence joins TRBV5-5 and TRBJ1-1; maybe TRBD1 (6 bases). The CDR3 runs 14 residues. CDR1 and CDR2 (germline): SGHKS, YYEKEE (reference sequence). V was pared by 4 bases and J by 4 bases, with 14 bases between. This CDR3 reads CASSIQGIGTEAFF. The CDR3 bases that were read are TGTGCCAGCAGCATACAGGGAATCGGCACTGAA. Variable domain in full (rest from reference TRBV5-5 and TRBJ1-1): DAGVTQSPTHLIKTRGQQVTLRCSPISGHKSVSWYQQVLGQGPQFIFQYYEKEERGRGNFPDRFSARQFPNYSSELNVNALLLGDSALYLCASSIQGIGTEAFFGQGTRLTVV.

This clone has a count of ten or more. The observed sequence ends 3 residues before the CDR3 terminus, with the missing tail filled in from the germline J gene. This chain uses TRBV10-1 with TRBJ2-7; 10 bases line up with TRBD2. The germline CDR1 and CDR2 sequences are WNHNN and SYGVQD (reference sequence). The junction had 8 bases not matched to a gene; V was cut back by 6 bases and J by 3 bases. The CDR3 is 15 residues long. Incomplete CDR3 DNA: TGCGCCAGCAGGCAGCTAGCGGGAGTATGCTACGAG. As protein: CASRQLAGVCYE. In full, the CDR3 reads CASRQLAGVCYEQYF.

This clone was observed many times. The covered CDR3 bases are TGCAGTGCTAGGGAGGGGAGCTCCTACAATGAG. This sequence encodes CSAREGSSYNE. The entire CDR3 protein reads CSAREGSSYNEQFF. The gene calls are TRBV20-1 and TRBJ2-1; TRBD2 might be the D (6 bases). The read finishes 3 residues shy of the CDR3 end, and the germline J gene is used to complete it. This CDR3 spans 14 amino acids. The ends were cut back, 3 bases at V and 0 bases at J, with 9 bases in the middle. CDR1 is DFQATT, CDR2 SNEGSKA, per germline (reference sequence).

This clone turned up a few times. The DNA ends 3 residues before the CDR3 does, and the rest of the CDR3 is filled in from the germline J gene. The chain links TRBV18 to TRBJ2-2; tentative D call: TRBD2 (6 bases). The CDR3 runs 16 residues. Germline lookup yields CDR1 KGHSH and CDR2 LQKENI. Trimming pared 3 bases from V and 3 bases from J, leaving 14 bases between. CDR3 DNA (partial): TGTGCCAGCTCACCCCCCGCCAGGGACTACACCGGGGAG. Translated, it gives CASSPPARDYTGE. The whole CDR3 reads CASSPPARDYTGELFF.

This clone was recorded at least ten times. With the read ending 3 residues before the CDR3 end, the germline J gene is used to fill in that end. The chain joins TRBV19 to TRBJ2-5, with a tentative D call TRBD2 (5 bases). V gave up 0 bases and J gave up 1 base, with 9 bases separating them. This CDR3 has 15 residues. CDR1 and CDR2 from the germline V gene are LNHDA and SQIVND (reference sequence). CDR3 residues: CASSIERASQETQYF. CDR3 bases read: TGTGCCAGTAGTATAGAGCGGGCCTCCCAAGAGACC.

This clone was observed a few times. The CDR3 end falls 3 residues outside the read, so it is completed with the germline J gene. The chain employs TRBV2 and TRBJ1-2, with 10 bases identical to TRBD1. The length of the CDR3 is 15 residues. Trimming at V came to 8 bases and at J to 4 bases, leaving 10 bases not matched to a gene. Germline assignment: CDR1 SNHLY and CDR2 FYNNEI. The CDR3 reads CASRRSGQGTYGYTF. The DNA read from the CDR3 is TGTGCCAGCCGACGATCGGGACAGGGGACCTATGGC.

A few counts support this clone. The CDR3 end falls 3 residues outside the read, so it is completed with the germline J gene. This chain uses TRBV5-6 with TRBJ2-3; a possible D gene is TRBD1 (5 bases). There are 14 residues in the CDR3. CDR1 and CDR2 from the germline V gene are SGHDT and YYEEEE. The part of the CDR3 DNA that was read is TGTGCCAGCAGCTTGGGACAAGGGGTAGGGCCG. This translates into CASSLGQGVGP. The complete CDR3 reads CASSLGQGVGPQYF.

This clone has a count of ten or more. The read ends 3 residues shy of where the CDR3 ends; the end is completed using the germline J gene. This chain links TRBV28 with TRBJ2-2, with a possible D match to TRBD1 (6 bases). Trimming shortened V by 8 bases and J by 8 bases, and 18 bases separated the two germline ends. The CDR3 spans 14 residues. CDR1 and CDR2 (germline): MDHEN, SYDVKM. The CDR3 loop reads CASCPRGRRGELFF. CDR3 bases read: TGTGCCAGCTGCCCCAGGGGCAGGAGAGGGGAG.

This clone was seen ten or more times. The read ends 3 residues early relative to the CDR3; the germline J gene fills the gap. The chain links TRBV18 to TRBJ2-2, with D uncertain. Per germline, CDR1 KGHSH and CDR2 LQKENI. The CDR3 has 13 amino acids. The CDR3 sequence is CASSATTGEKLFF. The CDR3 DNA, read in part, is TGTGCCAGCTCAGCGACGACGGGTGAAAAG. Full variable domain (missing parts from reference TRBV18 and TRBJ2-2): NAGVMQNPRHLVRRRGQEARLRCSPMKGHSHVYWYRQLPEEGLKFMVYLQKENIIDESGMPKERFSAEFPKEGPSILRIQQVVRGDSAAYFCASSATTGEKLFFGEGSRLTVL.